A selection of T cell receptor beta chains follows, all from one sample in a study of T cells in Graves' hyperthyroidism and ophthalmopathy. TCRdb passed the multiplex PCR reads through MiXCR, listing each CDR3 protein once. This sample yields fewer than 550,000 distinct CDR3 sequences, of which about a sixth are seen a single time; 13% to 15% belongs to the top ten. Sequencing used blood. The receptors here all came from a woman under 30 with Graves' hyperthyroidism. CDR3s include the opening cysteine and the closing phenylalanine or tryptophan. Each record gives: CDR3 protein, CDR3 DNA, clone size, CDR3 length, D gene, J gene, V gene. D genes are given only for firm matches. Expanded clones are given a class, and other clones once, few, many or no size at all.

CASSSSGSSETQYF	TGCGCCAGCAGCTCTAGCGGGAGCTCAGAGACCCAGTACTTC	many	14	TRBD2	TRBJ2-5	TRBV5-1
CATSDPQVGDSSGANVLTF	TGTGCCACCAGTGACCCCCAGGTAGGGGACTCCTCTGGGGCCAACGTCCTGACTTTC	.	19	.	TRBJ2-6	TRBV24-1
CSWTAVNTEAFF	TGCAGTTGGACAGCGGTGAACACTGAAGCTTTCTTT	.	12	.	TRBJ1-1	TRBV29-1
CASSPGPYRKADQPQHF	TGTGCCAGCAGCCCAGGTCCCTATAGGAAGGCCGATCAGCCCCAGCATTTT	once	17	.	TRBJ1-5	TRBV7-6
CSASEGTAEAFF	TGCAGTGCTAGCGAGGGAACCGCTGAAGCTTTCTTT	many	12	.	TRBJ1-1	TRBV20-1
CASSYPIQGRRRTSRSYNEQFF	TGTGCCAGCAGCTATCCGATACAGGGGCGACGGCGGACTAGCAGGTCCTACAATGAGCAGTTCTTC	many	22	.	TRBJ2-1	TRBV7-2
CASKAGNGYTF	TGTGCCAGCAAGGCAGGGAATGGCTACACCTTC	many	11	.	TRBJ1-2	TRBV12-3/TRBV12-4
CASRYTDGYGYTF	TGCGCCAGCAGATACACTGATGGCTATGGCTACACCTTC	.	13	.	TRBJ1-2	TRBV5-1
CASRAELANNEQFF	TGTGCCAGCAGAGCAGAGCTCGCTAACAATGAGCAGTTCTTC	.	14	.	TRBJ2-1	TRBV6-1
CASSQGKGTSTDTQYF	TGTGCCAGCAGTCAGGGAAAGGGCACTTCCACAGATACGCAGTATTTT	many	16	.	TRBJ2-3	TRBV11-3
CSVGKHQGYEQYF	TGCAGCGTTGGCAAACACCAGGGCTACGAGCAGTACTTC	many	13	.	TRBJ2-7	TRBV29-1
CASSLGPRDNQPQHF	TGTGCCAGCAGCCTGGGCCCCAGGGATAATCAGCCCCAGCATTTT	many	15	.	TRBJ1-5	TRBV5-6
CASSHSGQNNSPLHF	TGTGCCAGCAGCCACTCGGGACAGAATAATTCACCCCTCCACTTT	many	15	TRBD1	TRBJ1-6	TRBV3-1
CASKFLVAGGKETQYF	TGCGCCAGCAAGTTTTTGGTAGCGGGGGGAAAAGAGACCCAGTACTTC	.	16	TRBD2	TRBJ2-5	TRBV5-1
CASSSGNSGDSYNEQFF	TGTGCCAGCAGCTCCGGGAATAGCGGGGACTCCTACAATGAGCAGTTCTTC	.	17	TRBD2	TRBJ2-1	TRBV7-9
CSVDRDGVNTEAFF	TGCAGCGTTGACAGGGATGGGGTGAACACTGAAGCTTTCTTT	many	14	.	TRBJ1-1	TRBV29-1
CATALRGGPDTEAFF	TGTGCCACCGCGCTTAGGGGGGGCCCGGACACTGAAGCTTTCTTT	few	15	.	TRBJ1-1	TRBV3-1
CASSLAGGLSYEQYF	TGTGCCAGCAGCTTAGCCGGCGGGCTCTCCTACGAGCAGTACTTC	many	15	.	TRBJ2-7	TRBV7-2
CASSFASGWSSYNEQFF	TGTGCCAGCAGTTTTGCTAGCGGGTGGAGCTCCTACAATGAGCAGTTCTTC	.	17	TRBD2	TRBJ2-1	TRBV27
CASSLVRSDYEQYF	TGTGCCAGCAGCCTAGTACGGTCCGACTACGAGCAGTACTTC	.	14	.	TRBJ2-7	TRBV27
CASSLGGSGGDTQYF	TGCGCCAGCAGCTTGGGTGGGAGTGGAGGAGATACGCAGTATTTT	.	15	.	TRBJ2-3	TRBV5-1
CASSEEWATEAFF	TGTGCCAGCAGTGAAGAGTGGGCCACTGAAGCTTTCTTT	many	13	.	TRBJ1-1	TRBV2
CASSSLGVVNSPLHF	TGTGCCAGCAGTTCCTTGGGCGTAGTCAATTCACCCCTCCACTTT	few	15	.	TRBJ1-6	TRBV28
CATFLQQGRVNTEAFF	TGTGCCACTTTTCTCCAGCAGGGTAGGGTGAACACTGAAGCTTTCTTT	.	16	.	TRBJ1-1	TRBV13
CASSVGRGGNTGELFF	TGTGCCAGCAGCGTAGGAAGGGGCGGGAACACCGGGGAGCTGTTTTTT	few	16	.	TRBJ2-2	TRBV9
CASNSNGEPRDHEQYF	TGTGCCAGCAACTCAAATGGGGAACCCCGCGACCACGAGCAGTACTTC	many	16	.	TRBJ2-7	TRBV12-3/TRBV12-4
CASSLERKTQYF	TGTGCCAGCAGCTTAGAGAGAAAGACCCAGTACTTC	many	12	.	TRBJ2-5	TRBV11-2
CASSLSRHMSGGELFF	TGTGCCAGCAGCCTCTCGCGACATATGAGTGGCGGGGAGCTGTTTTTT	many	16	.	TRBJ2-2	TRBV7-2
CASSVGGRLAEETQYF	TGTGCCAGCAGCGTAGGCGGACGACTAGCGGAAGAGACCCAGTACTTC	.	16	TRBD2	TRBJ2-5	TRBV9
CASSELGFEKLFF	TGTGCCAGCAGTGAACTGGGGTTTGAAAAACTGTTTTTT	few	13	.	TRBJ1-4	TRBV6-1
CASSLIGRNNEQFF	TGTGCCAGCAGCTTAATCGGGAGAAACAATGAGCAGTTCTTC	.	14	.	TRBJ2-1	TRBV7-6
CASSTRSRGHHEQYF	TGTGCCAGCAGCACGCGTAGCCGGGGGCACCACGAGCAGTACTTC	many	15	.	TRBJ2-7	TRBV3-1
CSVEGRGGPGAFF	TGCAGCGTTGAGGGAAGGGGGGGCCCCGGAGCTTTCTTT	.	13	.	TRBJ1-1	TRBV29-1
CASSQRDRVQETQYF	TGTGCCAGCAGCCAGCGGGACAGGGTCCAAGAGACCCAGTACTTC	.	15	TRBD1	TRBJ2-5	TRBV4-2
CSARDRRVLKEQGQAFNQPQHF	TGCAGTGCTAGAGACCGCCGAGTTCTAAAGGAACAGGGACAAGCCTTCAATCAGCCCCAGCATTTT	many	22	.	TRBJ1-5	TRBV20-1
CASSQGTPNTEAFF	TGCGCCAGCAGCCAAGGGACGCCGAACACTGAAGCTTTCTTT	few	14	.	TRBJ1-1	TRBV4-1
CASSVQTIYNEQFF	TGTGCCAGCAGCGTACAGACCATTTACAATGAGCAGTTCTTC	many	14	.	TRBJ2-1	TRBV7-8
CASSQRQLAGSDTQYF	TGTGCCAGCAGCCAAAGGCAACTAGCGGGATCAGATACGCAGTATTTT	few	16	TRBD2	TRBJ2-3	TRBV4-2
CASSRGGGGGSYEQYF	TGTGCCAGCAGCCGGGGGGGGGGGGGGGGCTCCTACGAGCAGTACTTC	.	16	TRBD2	TRBJ2-7	TRBV11-2
CATSRPTRGANPYNSPLHF	TGTGCCACCAGCAGACCCACCCGGGGGGCTAATCCCTATAATTCACCCCTCCACTTT	.	19	.	TRBJ1-6	TRBV15
CASSYNSGFYNEQFF	TGTGCCAGCAGTTACAATTCCGGGTTCTACAATGAGCAGTTCTTC	.	15	.	TRBJ2-1	TRBV6-5